Given below is one T cell receptor beta chain in context. Assay used: immunoSEQ multiplex PCR; TCRdb lists only in-frame clones, some missing. This sample has 60,000 to 65,000 clones; about 93% occur once, and the top ten carry over 8%. This specimen comes from a study of blood T cell repertoires in COVID-19. V was shortened by 4 bases and J by 3 bases, with 13 bases between the two germline ends. Germline values: CDR1 SNHLY, CDR2 FYNNEI. CDR3 size: 15 residues. Sequences were obtained from peripheral blood. The receptor's source is a woman at least 80 years old with active COVID-19. The chain joins TRBV2 to TRBJ2-1; maybe TRBD2 (7 bases). CDR3 DNA: TGTGCCAGCAGTGCTGGGAGGGGGAACTACAATGAGCAGTTCTTC. Amino acids: CASSAGRGNYNEQFF.